This is a list of T cell receptor beta chains from one sample in a study of T cells in Graves' hyperthyroidism and ophthalmopathy. TCRdb called the multiplex PCR reads again in MiXCR, with one record for every CDR3 protein. The sample holds more than 300,000 distinct CDR3 sequences, about 15% seen once. The sample was blood. These receptors were taken from a woman in her fifties or sixties with Graves' hyperthyroidism. The CDR3 runs from the conserved cysteine through the conserved F or W. D genes are given only for firm matches. A clone size is listed for some rows: how often the clone was seen (once, few, many), or a class if it is expanded.

D,size,V,J,CDR3,DNA
-,many,TRBV6-1,TRBJ2-7,CASSDRGNEQYF,TGTGCCAGCAGTGATCGGGGGAACGAGCAGTACTTC
-,few,TRBV19,TRBJ1-2,CASSAGTAFGYTF,TGTGCCAGTAGTGCCGGGACCGCGTTTGGCTACACCTTC
-,-,TRBV19,TRBJ2-5,CASSIEGETQYF,TGTGCCAGTAGTATAGAAGGCGAGACCCAGTACTTC
-,-,TRBV24-1,TRBJ2-7,CATHRSVSKQRLISSYEQYF,TGTGCCACCCACCGTTCAGTTTCTAAACAGCGATTGATTAGTTCCTACGAGCAGTACTTC
-,many,TRBV11-1,TRBJ2-7,CASSLARQGSYEQYF,TGTGCCAGCAGCTTAGCACGGCAGGGGTCCTACGAGCAGTACTTC
-,few,TRBV11-3,TRBJ1-1,CASSPRASPDTEAFF,TGTGCCAGCAGCCCAAGGGCATCTCCGGACACTGAAGCTTTCTTT
TRBD2,few,TRBV24-1,TRBJ2-2,CATRGGTGELFF,TGTGCCACCAGGGGGGGGACCGGGGAGCTGTTTTTT
-,many,TRBV20-1,TRBJ2-7,CSASAGSAYEQYF,TGCAGTGCTAGCGCAGGGTCAGCCTACGAGCAGTACTTC
TRBD1,-,TRBV30,TRBJ1-3,CAWTLGQHSGNTIYF,TGTGCCTGGACCCTGGGACAGCACTCTGGAAACACCATATATTTT
-,few,TRBV7-9,TRBJ1-4,CASSPGGSTNEKLFF,TGTGCCAGCAGCCCGGGAGGCTCAACTAATGAAAAACTGTTTTTT
-,-,TRBV20-1,TRBJ1-4,CSAKTDEKLFF,TGCAGTGCTAAGACGGATGAAAAACTGTTTTTT
TRBD1,few,TRBV6-1,TRBJ1-2,CASSEGGGLHYGYTF,TGTGCCAGCAGTGAGGGAGGGGGCCTTCACTATGGCTACACCTTC
-,-,TRBV13,TRBJ1-4,CASSHKGGEKLFF,TGTGCCAGCAGCCACAAGGGGGGTGAAAAACTGTTTTTT
-,-,TRBV25-1,TRBJ2-7,CASSGGARYEQYF,TGTGCCAGCAGTGGGGGAGCTAGATACGAGCAGTACTTC
TRBD2,many,TRBV5-1,TRBJ2-3,CASSLLAGGPSTDTQYF,TGCGCCAGCAGCCTACTAGCGGGAGGCCCTAGCACAGATACGCAGTATTTT